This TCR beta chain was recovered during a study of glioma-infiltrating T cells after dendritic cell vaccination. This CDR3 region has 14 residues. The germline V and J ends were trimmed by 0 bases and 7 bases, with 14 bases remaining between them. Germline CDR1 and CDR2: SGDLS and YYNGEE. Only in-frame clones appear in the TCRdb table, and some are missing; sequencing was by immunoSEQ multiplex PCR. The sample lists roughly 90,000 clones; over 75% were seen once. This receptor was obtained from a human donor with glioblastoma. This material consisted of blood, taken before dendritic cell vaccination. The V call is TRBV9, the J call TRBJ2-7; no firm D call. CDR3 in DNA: TGTGCCAGCAGCGTAGCCACGGAGCTCGGGGAGCAGTACTTC. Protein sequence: CASSVATELGEQYF.